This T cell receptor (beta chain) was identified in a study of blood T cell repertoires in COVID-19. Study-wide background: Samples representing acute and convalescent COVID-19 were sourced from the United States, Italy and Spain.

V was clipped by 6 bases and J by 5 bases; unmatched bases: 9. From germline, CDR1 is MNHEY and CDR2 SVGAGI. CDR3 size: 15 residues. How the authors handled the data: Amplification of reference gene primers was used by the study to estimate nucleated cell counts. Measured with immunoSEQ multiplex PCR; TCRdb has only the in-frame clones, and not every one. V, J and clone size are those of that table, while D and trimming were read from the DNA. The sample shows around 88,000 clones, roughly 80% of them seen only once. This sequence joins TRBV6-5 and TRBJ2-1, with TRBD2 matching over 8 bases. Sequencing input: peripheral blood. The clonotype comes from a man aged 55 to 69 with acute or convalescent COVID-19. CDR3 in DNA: TGTGCCAGCAGCTACGGGACTAGGGCGGACAATGAGCAGTTCTTC. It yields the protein CASSYGTRADNEQFF.